These T cell receptor beta chains were read from a single sample in a study of blood T cell repertoires in COVID-19. The assay was immunoSEQ multiplex PCR, and TCRdb's table has in-frame clones only and misses some. The data show about 42,000 clones, more than 75% seen once. What was sequenced was peripheral blood. Receptor source: a man older than 75 with acute or convalescent COVID-19. Both conserved end residues are part of each CDR3. The D gene is left open where the match is weak. Not all rows give a size; the values are once, few, many and, for expanded clones, a class.

J gene: TRBJ1-2; V gene: TRBV5-1; clone size: NA; D gene: NA; CDR3 DNA: TGCGCCAGCAGCGGAGGGGACTTAGGGACCTATGGCTACACCTTC; CDR3 protein: CASSGGDLGTYGYTF
J gene: TRBJ1-4; V gene: TRBV7-3; clone size: few; D gene: TRBD1; CDR3 DNA: TGTGCCAGCAGCCTCGGGACAGGGAATGAAAAACTGTTTTTT; CDR3 protein: CASSLGTGNEKLFF
J gene: TRBJ2-2; V gene: TRBV5-1; clone size: once; D gene: TRBD1; CDR3 DNA: TGCGCCAGCAGCTTTCGGGACAGCAATACCGGGGAGCTGTTTTTT; CDR3 protein: CASSFRDSNTGELFF
J gene: TRBJ1-2; V gene: TRBV27; clone size: NA; D gene: NA; CDR3 DNA: TGTGCCAGCAGCTCACCCAGGGAGGCCTATGGCTACACCTTC; CDR3 protein: CASSSPREAYGYTF
J gene: TRBJ2-3; V gene: TRBV30; clone size: NA; D gene: NA; CDR3 DNA: TGTGCCTGGAGTGTACTGGGGGGTTCGACAGATACGCAGTATTTT; CDR3 protein: CAWSVLGGSTDTQYF
J gene: TRBJ1-5; V gene: TRBV6-1; clone size: NA; D gene: TRBD1; CDR3 DNA: TGTGCCAGCAGTGGGGGGACAGGTCATAGCAATCAGCCCCAGCATTTT; CDR3 protein: CASSGGTGHSNQPQHF
J gene: TRBJ2-7; V gene: TRBV9; clone size: NA; D gene: TRBD1; CDR3 DNA: TGTGCCAGCAGCACAGGGACAGGGCCTCCCTACGAGCAGTACTTC; CDR3 protein: CASSTGTGPPYEQYF
J gene: TRBJ2-1; V gene: TRBV7-2; clone size: few; D gene: TRBD2; CDR3 DNA: TGTGCCAGCAGCCCCGAACTAGCGGGAGTCTGGAATGAGCAGTTCTTC; CDR3 protein: CASSPELAGVWNEQFF
J gene: TRBJ1-1; V gene: TRBV30; clone size: few; D gene: NA; CDR3 DNA: TGTGCCTGGAGTCAGGGCACGAACACTGAAGCTTTCTTT; CDR3 protein: CAWSQGTNTEAFF
J gene: TRBJ1-1; V gene: TRBV5-1; clone size: NA; D gene: NA; CDR3 DNA: TGCGCCAGCAGGACAGGAGGGGGGGCGAGCACTGAAGCTTTCTTT; CDR3 protein: CASRTGGGASTEAFF
J gene: TRBJ1-6; V gene: TRBV19; clone size: once; D gene: TRBD1; CDR3 DNA: TGTGCCAGTAGTGGGGGGACAGGCAACTATAATTCACCCCTCCACTTT; CDR3 protein: CASSGGTGNYNSPLHF
J gene: TRBJ2-1; V gene: TRBV9; clone size: NA; D gene: TRBD2; CDR3 DNA: TGTGCCAGCAGCCCTCCCCGGGGGGGGTACAATGAGCAGTTCTTC; CDR3 protein: CASSPPRGGYNEQFF
J gene: TRBJ2-3; V gene: TRBV7-8; clone size: once; D gene: NA; CDR3 DNA: TGTGCCAGCAGCTTCCCGCTAGCCACAGATACGCAGTATTTT; CDR3 protein: CASSFPLATDTQYF
J gene: TRBJ1-3; V gene: TRBV19; clone size: NA; D gene: NA; CDR3 DNA: TGTGCCAGTAGCACTACAGGGAGCTCTGGAAACACCATATATTTT; CDR3 protein: CASSTTGSSGNTIYF
J gene: TRBJ2-1; V gene: TRBV6-5; clone size: NA; D gene: TRBD2; CDR3 DNA: TGTGCCAGCAGCCTCTTTATTAGCGGGAGTGAGCAGTTCTTC; CDR3 protein: CASSLFISGSEQFF
J gene: TRBJ1-1; V gene: TRBV5-6; clone size: NA; D gene: TRBD1; CDR3 DNA: TGTGCCAGCAGCCTCCGGACAGGGCGCACTGAAGCTTTCTTT; CDR3 protein: CASSLRTGRTEAFF
J gene: TRBJ1-5; V gene: TRBV7-2; clone size: many; D gene: TRBD1; CDR3 DNA: TGTGCCAGCAGCGGCAGACAGGGAACGGGTCAGCCCCAGCATTTT; CDR3 protein: CASSGRQGTGQPQHF
J gene: TRBJ1-2; V gene: TRBV7-6; clone size: NA; D gene: TRBD1; CDR3 DNA: TGTGCCAGCAGCTTAGCAGCGGGACAGGGGGATGGCTACACCTTC; CDR3 protein: CASSLAAGQGDGYTF
J gene: TRBJ2-5; V gene: TRBV7-3; clone size: few; D gene: TRBD2; CDR3 DNA: TGTGCCAGCAGCTTGCTTTCGGGACTAGGCCTCGAGACCCAGTACTTC; CDR3 protein: CASSLLSGLGLETQYF
J gene: TRBJ2-4; V gene: TRBV28; clone size: NA; D gene: NA; CDR3 DNA: TGTGCCAGCAGGCGACACCAAGCCAAAAACATTCAGTACTTC; CDR3 protein: CASRRHQAKNIQYF
J gene: TRBJ2-1; V gene: TRBV19; clone size: NA; D gene: TRBD1; CDR3 DNA: TGTGCCAGTAGTATAAGGACAGGGTTAAACAATGAGCAGTTCTTC; CDR3 protein: CASSIRTGLNNEQFF
J gene: TRBJ1-6; V gene: TRBV15; clone size: NA; D gene: NA; CDR3 DNA: TGTGCCACCAGCAGAGATCGAAGGAGCAGGGAGGATTCACCCCTCCACTTT; CDR3 protein: CATSRDRRSREDSPLHF
J gene: TRBJ2-3; V gene: TRBV6-2/TRBV6-3; clone size: NA; D gene: NA; CDR3 DNA: TGTGCCAGCAGTATGGGACACCTAACGCAGTATTTT; CDR3 protein: CASSMGHLTQYF
J gene: TRBJ2-2; V gene: TRBV9; clone size: NA; D gene: NA; CDR3 DNA: TGTGCCAGCAGCTTCCAGAACACCGGGGAGCTGTTTTTT; CDR3 protein: CASSFQNTGELFF
J gene: TRBJ1-6; V gene: TRBV25-1; clone size: NA; D gene: NA; CDR3 DNA: TGTGCCAGCAAGGAGGCGGCTTATAATTCACCCCTCCACTTT; CDR3 protein: CASKEAAYNSPLHF
J gene: TRBJ1-5; V gene: TRBV19; clone size: NA; D gene: NA; CDR3 DNA: TGTGCCAGTAGTAGAGGGGGGGTAAATCAGCCCCAGCATTTT; CDR3 protein: CASSRGGVNQPQHF
J gene: TRBJ2-7; V gene: TRBV28; clone size: NA; D gene: TRBD2; CDR3 DNA: TGTGCCAGCAGGGGGGGACTAGCGGGAGCCTACGAGCAGTACTTC; CDR3 protein: CASRGGLAGAYEQYF
J gene: TRBJ2-7; V gene: TRBV6-2/TRBV6-3; clone size: NA; D gene: TRBD1; CDR3 DNA: TGTGCCAGCAGTGCCGGGACAGGGAGATCCTACGAGCAGTACTTC; CDR3 protein: CASSAGTGRSYEQYF
J gene: TRBJ2-5; V gene: TRBV7-2; clone size: NA; D gene: NA; CDR3 DNA: TGTGCCAGCAGCTTAGGTATAGCGGCCCTGTCCGAGACCCAGTACTTC; CDR3 protein: CASSLGIAALSETQYF
J gene: TRBJ2-3; V gene: TRBV9; clone size: NA; D gene: NA; CDR3 DNA: TGTGCCAGCAGCGTAGACGAAGCTCCAGATACGCAGTATTTT; CDR3 protein: CASSVDEAPDTQYF
J gene: TRBJ2-5; V gene: TRBV30; clone size: NA; D gene: TRBD1; CDR3 DNA: TGTGCCTGGAGGACGACAGGGAGAGAGACCCAGTACTTC; CDR3 protein: CAWRTTGRETQYF
J gene: TRBJ2-7; V gene: TRBV19; clone size: NA; D gene: TRBD2; CDR3 DNA: TGTGCCAGTAGTATCCCGGGGACTAGCGGGACCGAGCAGTACTTC; CDR3 protein: CASSIPGTSGTEQYF
J gene: TRBJ1-1; V gene: TRBV20-1; clone size: NA; D gene: NA; CDR3 DNA: TGCAGTGCTAGTAATCACCCCGGGGCTTTCTTT; CDR3 protein: CSASNHPGAFF
J gene: TRBJ2-5; V gene: TRBV6-5; clone size: NA; D gene: TRBD1; CDR3 DNA: TGTGCCAGCGGGGGACAGGGTAAAGAGACCCAGTACTTC; CDR3 protein: CASGGQGKETQYF
J gene: TRBJ2-5; V gene: TRBV29-1; clone size: NA; D gene: TRBD1; CDR3 DNA: TGCAGCGGCTTAAGCCGGGACAGAGAGACCCAGTACTTC; CDR3 protein: CSGLSRDRETQYF
J gene: TRBJ1-1; V gene: TRBV14; clone size: once; D gene: NA; CDR3 DNA: TGTGCCAGCAGCCAAGCAGGGCCCACTGAAGCTTTCTTT; CDR3 protein: CASSQAGPTEAFF
J gene: TRBJ1-1; V gene: TRBV2; clone size: NA; D gene: NA; CDR3 DNA: TGTGCCAGCAGTGAATATGTTGGAGGGAGCACTGAAGCTTTCTTT; CDR3 protein: CASSEYVGGSTEAFF
J gene: TRBJ2-3; V gene: TRBV7-8; clone size: NA; D gene: NA; CDR3 DNA: TGTGCCAGCAGCTTAAGGGCGGGCACCCCAGATACGCAGTATTTT; CDR3 protein: CASSLRAGTPDTQYF
J gene: TRBJ2-1; V gene: TRBV2; clone size: NA; D gene: TRBD2; CDR3 DNA: TGTGCCAGCACCCAGAGGACTAGCGGGCGGAGCTCCTACAATGAGCAGTTCTTC; CDR3 protein: CASTQRTSGRSSYNEQFF